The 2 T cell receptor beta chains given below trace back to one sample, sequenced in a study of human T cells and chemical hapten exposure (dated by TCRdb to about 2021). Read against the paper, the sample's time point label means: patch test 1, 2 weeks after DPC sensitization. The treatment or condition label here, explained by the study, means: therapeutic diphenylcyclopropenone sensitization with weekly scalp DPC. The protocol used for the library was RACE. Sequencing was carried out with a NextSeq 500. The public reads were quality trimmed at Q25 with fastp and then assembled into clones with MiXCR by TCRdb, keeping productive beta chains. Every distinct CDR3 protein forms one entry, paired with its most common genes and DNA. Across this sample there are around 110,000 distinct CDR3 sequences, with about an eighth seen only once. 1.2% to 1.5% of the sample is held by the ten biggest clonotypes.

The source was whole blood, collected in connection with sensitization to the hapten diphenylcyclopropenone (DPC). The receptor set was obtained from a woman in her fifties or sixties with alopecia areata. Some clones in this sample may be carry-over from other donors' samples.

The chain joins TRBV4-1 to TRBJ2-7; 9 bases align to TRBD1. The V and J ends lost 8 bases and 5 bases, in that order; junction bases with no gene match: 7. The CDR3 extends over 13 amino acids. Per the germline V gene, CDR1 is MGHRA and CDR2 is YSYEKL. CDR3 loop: CASRGTGIHEQYF. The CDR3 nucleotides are TGCGCCAGCCGAGGGACAGGGATACACGAGCAGTACTTC.

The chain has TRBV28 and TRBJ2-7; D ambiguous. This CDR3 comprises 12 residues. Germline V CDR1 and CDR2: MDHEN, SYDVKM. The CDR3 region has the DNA TGTGCTACACTGGCCGGCTCCTACGAGCAGTACTTC. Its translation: CATLAGSYEQYF.